This passage covers 26 T cell receptor beta chains from one sample sequenced in a study of blood T cells in healthy people across ages. Next came a second PCR, run for roughly 6 to 11 cycles, which used a sample-barcoded 5' primer along with a J-beta primer mix. TCRdb independently ran MiXCR on the 5' RACE reads; one entry per CDR3 protein. The table lists about 320,000 distinct CDR3 sequences, 27% of them singletons. The sequenced sample was blood. Receptors originate from a woman in her 70s in good health.

The V and J genes are TRBV5-5 and TRBJ1-2; no clear D. This CDR3 has 15 residues. Looked up from germline, CDR1 is SGHKS and CDR2 is YYEKEE (reference sequence). V was shortened by 4 bases and J by 0 bases, with 13 bases between the two germline ends. For the CDR3, the DNA is TGTGCCAGCAGCGGATTTTGGGGATCTAACTATGGCTACACCTTC. This codes for CASSGFWGSNYGYTF. Complete variable domain (other parts from reference TRBV5-5 and TRBJ1-2): DAGVTQSPTHLIKTRGQQVTLRCSPISGHKSVSWYQQVLGQGPQFIFQYYEKEERGRGNFPDRFSARQFPNYSSELNVNALLLGDSALYLCASSGFWGSNYGYTFGSGTRLTVV.

As concerns this clonotype: Since no conserved phenylalanine or tryptophan closes the CDR3, a read error is the likely cause. The chain combines TRBV24-1 with TRBJ2-1; TRBD2 might be the D (6 bases). The CDR3 spans 18 residues. V dropped 3 bases and J dropped 7 bases, with 24 bases sitting between them. Per germline, CDR1 KGHDR and CDR2 SFDVKD. This chain's CDR3 is CATSDRLGVDRGGNEQFL. The CDR3 DNA reads TGTGCCACCAGTGATCGGCTGGGTGTTGACCGTGGAGGGAATGAGCAGTTCTTA.

This clonotype was recorded a few times. The CDR3 DNA is TGTGCCAGCAGGCTCTCCGGGACAGGGTCAGATACGCAGTATTTT. Translation gives CASRLSGTGSDTQYF. The chain carries TRBV6-6 and TRBJ2-3, with 9 bases matching TRBD1. In germline, CDR1 is MNHNY, CDR2 SVGAGI (reference sequence). The CDR3 covers 15 residues. The V and J ends lost 6 bases and 4 bases, in that order; junction bases with no gene match: 8.

The rearrangement joins TRBV27 to TRBJ2-7, with TRBD1 matching over 10 bases. The V gene's germline CDR1 is MNHEY and CDR2 SMNVEV (reference sequence). This CDR3 contains 15 residues. The V and J ends lost 5 bases and 4 bases, in that order; junction bases with no gene match: 8. The CDR3 DNA reads TGTGCCAGCAGTCTCAGACCGGGACAGGGGTACGAGCAGTACTTC. It is translated as CASSLRPGQGYEQYF.

This clonotype has a handful of counts. This chain uses TRBV6-5 with TRBJ1-5; D is unclear. The length of the CDR3 is 14 residues. The V and J ends lost 0 bases and 1 base respectively, with 4 bases between them. Looked up from germline, CDR1 is MNHEY and CDR2 is SVGAGI. The CDR3 here is CASSYSTSNQPQHF. CDR3 in DNA: TGTGCCAGCAGTTACTCGACAAGCAATCAGCCCCAGCATTTT.

This clonotype was observed at least ten times. CDR3 amino acids: CASSLKDRIKNIQYF. The CDR3 DNA follows: TGTGCCAGCAGTTTAAAAGACAGAATCAAAAACATTCAGTACTTC. The J gene is TRBJ2-4, the V gene TRBV28; D might be TRBD1 (5 bases). The length of the CDR3 is 15 residues. V lost 2 bases to trimming and J lost 3 bases, with 11 bases between them. The germline V gene encodes CDR1 MDHEN and CDR2 SYDVKM.

V gene TRBV4-1 combines with J gene TRBJ2-5; D call uncertain. The length of the CDR3 is 13 residues. CDR1 MGHRA and CDR2 YSYEKL come from the germline V gene. V gave up 0 bases and J gave up 12 bases, with 14 bases separating them. CDR3 in amino acids: CASSQDMGQLEYF. The CDR3 nucleotides read TGCGCCAGCAGCCAAGATATGGGCCAGCTGGAGTACTTC.

This clonotype has a handful of counts. The chain combines TRBV7-2 with TRBJ1-1, with 7 bases identical to TRBD1. The CDR3 is made up of 13 amino acids. In germline, CDR1 is SGHTA, CDR2 FQGNSA. J gave up 6 bases and V 5 bases, and 6 bases lay outside the gene matches. For the CDR3, the DNA is TGTGCCAGCAGCACAGGGGATTCGTCTGAAGCTTTCTTT. Its translation: CASSTGDSSEAFF.

This clonotype turned up a few times. The chain uses TRBV14 and TRBJ2-5; D ambiguous. The germline gives CDR1 SGHDN, CDR2 FVKESK. Trimming took off 1 base at V and 1 base at J, with 16 bases between the two ends. The CDR3 has 17 amino acids. The CDR3: CASSQALGSSLQETQYF. In nucleotides, the CDR3 is TGTGCCAGCAGCCAAGCCCTGGGCAGCTCTCTCCAAGAGACCCAGTACTTC.

The chain combines TRBV2 with TRBJ1-2; D is unresolved. V was pared by 7 bases and J by 4 bases, with 13 bases between. The length of the CDR3 is 13 residues. Germline V lookup: CDR1 SNHLY, CDR2 FYNNEI. The CDR3 DNA reads as TGTGCCAGCACTAGGGAGGTCCTCTATGGCTACACCTTC. Translating gives CASTREVLYGYTF.

The chain carries TRBV11-2 and TRBJ2-3, with D unresolved. Germline CDR1 SGHAT, CDR2 FQNNGV. This CDR3 is built from 11 residues. V was trimmed by 8 bases and J by 3 bases, leaving 6 bases between them. The CDR3 nucleotides are TGTGCCAGCGGCCTTACAGATACGCAGTATTTT. Its protein product is CASGLTDTQYF.

The V call is TRBV18, the J call TRBJ2-7, with a weak D call TRBD1 (6 bases). Gene TRBJ2-1 matches the end of the DNA better, so the J call may be wrong. Germline V gives CDR1 KGHSH, CDR2 LQKENI. The CDR3 extends over 15 amino acids. The CDR3 DNA reads as TGTGCCAGCTCACGGACAGCCCCTCAGGGAAATGAGCAGTTCTTC. It specifies CASSRTAPQGNEQFF.

The sample holds a few counts of this clonotype. V usage is TRBV7-9 and J usage is TRBJ1-5; no clear D. The CDR3 covers 15 residues. Trimming stripped 0 bases from V and 2 bases from J, with 8 bases between. Germline lookup yields CDR1 SEHNR and CDR2 FQNEAQ (reference sequence). In DNA, the CDR3 is TGTGCCAGCAGCTTAGCCGGGCTGGGCAATCAGCCCCAGCATTTT. Its protein product is CASSLAGLGNQPQHF. Full variable domain (missing parts from reference TRBV7-9 and TRBJ1-5): DTGVSQNPRHKITKRGQNVTFRCDPISEHNRLYWYRQTLGQGPEFLTYFQNEAQLEKSRLLSDRFSAERPKGSFSTLEIQRTEQGDSAMYLCASSLAGLGNQPQHFGDGTRLSIL.

The chain carries TRBV6-1 and TRBJ2-3, with a weak D call TRBD2 (5 bases). This CDR3 contains 13 residues. Germline V gene sequence: CDR1 MNHNS, CDR2 SASEGT. V shed 9 bases and J shed 6 bases, with 16 bases lying between them. The CDR3 DNA sequence: TGTGCCAGTCAGAAGCGGTACACGGATACGCAGTATTTT. Translating it yields CASQKRYTDTQYF.

This clonotype was detected only a few times. The chain employs TRBV29-1 and TRBJ1-4; 7 bases fit TRBD1. Unmatched junction bases numbered 3, after V lost 6 bases and J lost 2 bases. This CDR3 is built from 13 residues. Germline CDR1 SQVTM, CDR2 ANQGSEA. The CDR3 reads CSVVTGTNEKLFF. The DNA for the CDR3 is TGCAGCGTCGTGACAGGGACTAATGAAAAACTGTTTTTT. Full variable domain (outside the CDR3, taken from reference TRBV29-1 and TRBJ1-4): SAVISQKPSRDICQRGTSLTIQCQVDSQVTMMFWYRQQPGQSLTLIATANQGSEATYESGFVIDKFPISRPNLTFSTLTVSNMSPEDSSIYLCSVVTGTNEKLFFGSGTQLSVL.

The genes are TRBV7-9 and TRBJ2-5, with 12 positions matching TRBD1. The V and J ends lost 3 bases and 4 bases, in that order; junction bases with no gene match: 3. The CDR3 contains 15 residues. Germline V gives CDR1 SEHNR, CDR2 FQNEAQ (reference sequence). This CDR3 is CASSFGTGGRETQYF. In DNA, the CDR3 is TGTGCCAGCAGCTTCGGGACAGGGGGCCGAGAGACCCAGTACTTC. Filled out from reference TRBV7-9 and TRBJ2-5, the complete variable domain reads DTGVSQNPRHKITKRGQNVTFRCDPISEHNRLYWYRQTLGQGPEFLTYFQNEAQLEKSRLLSDRFSAERPKGSFSTLEIQRTEQGDSAMYLCASSFGTGGRETQYFGPGTRLLVL.

This clonotype occurred many times. The chain links TRBV2 to TRBJ2-7; tentative D call: TRBD1 (5 bases). Germline V CDR1 and CDR2: SNHLY, FYNNEI. V was pared by 7 bases and J by 0 bases, with 22 bases between. The CDR3 spans 17 residues. The DNA for the CDR3 is TGTGCCAGCACCGAGAACCGACAGAGCTTTAGCTCCTACGAGCAGTACTTC. The encoded protein is CASTENRQSFSSYEQYF.

This clonotype showed up many times. In DNA, the CDR3 is TGCAGCGTTGGGTGGGCGCGCGAGCAGTACTTC. Its protein product is CSVGWAREQYF. This rearrangement joins TRBV29-1 to TRBJ2-7; D gene ambiguous. This CDR3 comprises 11 residues. The germline CDR1 and CDR2 sequences are SQVTM and ANQGSEA. The ends were cut back, 4 bases at V and 6 bases at J, with 10 bases in the middle.

The V gene is TRBV7-9, the J gene TRBJ2-5, with TRBD1 matching over 11 bases. Germline V CDR1 and CDR2: SEHNR, FQNEAQ (reference sequence). The CDR3 has 16 residues. Trimming removed 5 bases from V and 2 bases from J; junction bases left unmatched: 7. This CDR3 is CASSRSRDRGQETQYF. The CDR3 DNA reads TGTGCCAGCAGCCGAAGCCGGGACAGGGGGCAAGAGACCCAGTACTTC.

This chain uses TRBV12-3 or TRBV12-4 with TRBJ2-4; TRBD2 agrees at 12 bases. The CDR3 length is 15 residues. J gave up 10 bases and V 5 bases, and 9 bases lay outside the gene matches. The CDR3 region has the DNA TGTGCCAGCAGTGGGACTAGCGGGCTTGGGGGTATTCAGTACTTC. This sequence encodes CASSGTSGLGGIQYF.

This clonotype has just a few counts. The chain carries TRBV7-2 and TRBJ1-6; TRBD1 agrees at 8 bases. V was pared by 2 bases and J by 7 bases, with 10 bases of the junction left unmatched. The CDR3 runs 17 residues. Looked up from germline, CDR1 is SGHTA and CDR2 is FQGNSA. In DNA form, the CDR3 reads TGTGCCAGCAGCTTACAATCAGGGGGCGCGAGAAATTCACCCCTCCACTTT. As protein: CASSLQSGGARNSPLHF.

This clonotype was recorded at least ten times. The chain joins TRBV27 to TRBJ2-5; 8 bases are shared with TRBD1. The germline CDR1 and CDR2 sequences are MNHEY and SMNVEV (reference sequence). Unmatched junction bases numbered 8, after V lost 2 bases and J lost 3 bases. The CDR3 has 16 residues. The CDR3: CASSLTPSGGKETQYF. Here the CDR3 DNA reads TGTGCCAGCAGTTTAACCCCCTCAGGGGGCAAAGAGACCCAGTACTTC.

As for this clonotype: One junction end does not reproduce the germline sequence, and a read error may be involved. The gene calls are TRBV14 and TRBJ1-1, with 7 bases matching TRBD1. There are 17 residues in the CDR3. CDR1 and CDR2 from the germline V gene are SGHDN and FVKESK. The CDR3 is CASSQDGGRGRGTEALF. The CDR3 bases are TGTGCCAGCAGCCAAGATGGGGGCAGGGGGAGAGGCACTGAAGCTCTCTTT.

On this clonotype itself: At one end the junction does not follow the germline gene, possibly because of a read error. The chain joins TRBV20-1 to TRBJ2-7; D gene uncertain. The CDR3 length is 15 residues. The V gene's germline CDR1 is DFQATT and CDR2 SNEGSKA (reference sequence). The CDR3 sequence is CSASSAPRTPDERYF. The CDR3 region has the DNA TGCAGTGCTAGTTCCGCGCCCAGGACCCCTGACGAGCGGTACTTC.

Ten or more counts support this clonotype. The gene calls are TRBV6-2 or TRBV6-3 and TRBJ1-2; D is unresolved. CDR3 length equals 11 residues. V lost 2 bases to trimming and J lost 4 bases, with 2 bases between them. Germline values: CDR1 MNHEY, CDR2 SVGEGT. The chain's CDR3 is CASSYGYGYTF. The CDR3 nucleotides read TGTGCCAGCAGTTACGGCTATGGCTACACCTTC.

The chain uses TRBV12-3 or TRBV12-4 and TRBJ1-1; D not certain. Deletions cut 7 bases from V and 7 bases from J, with 19 bases between. The CDR3 is 14 amino acids. CDR3 loop: CASILKTLRFEAFF. In DNA form, the CDR3 reads TGTGCCAGCATTTTGAAGACTCTCCGATTTGAAGCTTTCTTT.